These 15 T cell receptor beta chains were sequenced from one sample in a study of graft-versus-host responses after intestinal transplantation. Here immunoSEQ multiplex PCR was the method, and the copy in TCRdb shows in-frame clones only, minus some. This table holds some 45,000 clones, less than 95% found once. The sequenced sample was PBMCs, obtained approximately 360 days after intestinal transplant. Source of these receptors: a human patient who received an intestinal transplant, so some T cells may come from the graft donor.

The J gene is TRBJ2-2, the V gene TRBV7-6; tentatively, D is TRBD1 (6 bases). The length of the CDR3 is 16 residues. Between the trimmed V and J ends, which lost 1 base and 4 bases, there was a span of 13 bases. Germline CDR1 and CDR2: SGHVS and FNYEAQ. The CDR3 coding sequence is TGTGCCAGCAGCTTAGGTCCCGGGACAAGCACCGGGGAGCTGTTTTTT. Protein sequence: CASSLGPGTSTGELFF.

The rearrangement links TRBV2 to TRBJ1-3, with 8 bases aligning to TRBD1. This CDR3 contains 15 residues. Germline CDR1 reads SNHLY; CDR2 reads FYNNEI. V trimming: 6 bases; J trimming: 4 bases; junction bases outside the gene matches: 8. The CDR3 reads CASRTQGASGNTIYF. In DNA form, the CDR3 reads TGTGCCAGCAGGACCCAGGGGGCCTCCGGAAACACCATATATTTT.

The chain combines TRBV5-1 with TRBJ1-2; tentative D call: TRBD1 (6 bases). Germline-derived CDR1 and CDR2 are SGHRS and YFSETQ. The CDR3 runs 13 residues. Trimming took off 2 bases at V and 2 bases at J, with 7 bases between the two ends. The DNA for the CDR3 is TGCGCCAGCAGCTTCACAGGGAACTATGGCTACACCTTC. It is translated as CASSFTGNYGYTF.

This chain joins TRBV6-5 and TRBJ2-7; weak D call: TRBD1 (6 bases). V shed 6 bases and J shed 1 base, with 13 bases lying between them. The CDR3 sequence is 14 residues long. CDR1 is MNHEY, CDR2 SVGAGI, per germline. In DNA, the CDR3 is TGTGCCAGCAGCCCCAGGGGCAGTTCCTACGAGCAGTACTTC. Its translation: CASSPRGSSYEQYF.

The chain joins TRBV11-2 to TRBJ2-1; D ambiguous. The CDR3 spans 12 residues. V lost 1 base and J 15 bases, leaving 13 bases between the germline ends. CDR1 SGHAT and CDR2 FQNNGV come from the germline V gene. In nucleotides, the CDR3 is TGTGCCAGCAGCTTAGCCCCTCGTCAGACGTTCTTC. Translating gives CASSLAPRQTFF.

The CDR3 loop is CASSPYPDNEQFF. Written as DNA, the CDR3 is TGCGCCAGCAGCCCGTACCCAGACAATGAGCAGTTCTTC. The rearrangement joins TRBV4-1 to TRBJ2-1; D not resolved. The CDR3 spans 13 residues. Germline V CDR1 and CDR2: MGHRA, YSYEKL. With 4 bases removed from V and 5 bases from J, the gap between germline ends came to 9 bases.

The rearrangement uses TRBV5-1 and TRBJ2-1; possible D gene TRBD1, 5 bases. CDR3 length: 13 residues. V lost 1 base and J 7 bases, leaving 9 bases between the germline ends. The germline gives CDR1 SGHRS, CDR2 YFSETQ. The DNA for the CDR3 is TGCGCCAGCAGCTTGCCAGGGTCTAATGAGCAGTTCTTC. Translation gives CASSLPGSNEQFF. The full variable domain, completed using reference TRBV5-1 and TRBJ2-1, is KAGVTQTPRYLIKTRGQQVTLSCSPISGHRSVSWYQQTPGQGLQFLFEYFSETQRNKGNFPGRFSGRQFSNSRSEMNVSTLELGDSALYLCASSLPGSNEQFFGPGTRLTVL.

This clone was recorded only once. The CDR3 region has the DNA TGCGCCAGCAGCCAAGAGGACGGATATCAGCCCCAGCATTTT. This gives the protein CASSQEDGYQPQHF. The chain carries TRBV4-1 and TRBJ1-5; no firm D call. The V end lost 0 bases, the J end lost 5 bases, and 8 bases lay between the germline ends. CDR1 MGHRA and CDR2 YSYEKL come from the germline V gene. This CDR3 contains 14 residues.

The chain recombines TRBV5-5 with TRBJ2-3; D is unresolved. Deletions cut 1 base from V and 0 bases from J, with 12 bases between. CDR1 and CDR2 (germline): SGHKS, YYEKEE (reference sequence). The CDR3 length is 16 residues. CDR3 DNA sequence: TGTGCCAGCAGCTTGACCTCAGGCCTTAGCACAGATACGCAGTATTTT. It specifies CASSLTSGLSTDTQYF.

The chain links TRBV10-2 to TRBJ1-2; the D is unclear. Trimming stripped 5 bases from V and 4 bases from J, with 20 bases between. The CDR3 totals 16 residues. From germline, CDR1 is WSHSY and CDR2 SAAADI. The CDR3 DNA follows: TGCGCCAGCAGTCCTAACGGTGGCGGTACCCTCTATGGCTACACCTTC. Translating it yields CASSPNGGGTLYGYTF.

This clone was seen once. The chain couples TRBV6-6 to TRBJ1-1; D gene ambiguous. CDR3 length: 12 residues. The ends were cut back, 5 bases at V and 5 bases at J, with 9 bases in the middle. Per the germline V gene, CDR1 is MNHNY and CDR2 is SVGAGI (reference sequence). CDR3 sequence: CASSRGGTEAFF. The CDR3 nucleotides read TGTGCCAGCAGTCGGGGAGGGACTGAAGCTTTCTTT.

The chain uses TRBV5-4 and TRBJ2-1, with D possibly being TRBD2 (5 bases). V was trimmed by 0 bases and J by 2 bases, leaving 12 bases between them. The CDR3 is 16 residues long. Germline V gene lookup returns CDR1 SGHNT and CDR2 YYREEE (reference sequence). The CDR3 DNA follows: TGTGCCAGCAGCTTGGTTGCGGGTACTACCTACAATGAGCAGTTCTTC. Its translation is CASSLVAGTTYNEQFF.

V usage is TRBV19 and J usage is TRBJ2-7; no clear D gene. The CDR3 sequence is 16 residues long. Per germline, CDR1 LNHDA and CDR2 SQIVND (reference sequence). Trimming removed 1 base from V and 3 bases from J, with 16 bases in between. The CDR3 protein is CASSIGAPAGDYEQYF. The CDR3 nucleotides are TGTGCCAGTAGTATAGGGGCCCCGGCCGGAGACTACGAGCAGTACTTC.

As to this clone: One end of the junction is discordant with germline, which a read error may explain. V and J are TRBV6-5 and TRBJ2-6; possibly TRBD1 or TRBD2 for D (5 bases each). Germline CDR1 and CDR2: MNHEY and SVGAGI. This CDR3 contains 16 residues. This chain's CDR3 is CAGSWGSSSGANVLTF. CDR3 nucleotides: TGTGCCGGCAGTTGGGGGTCTAGCTCTGGGGCCAACGTCCTGACTTTC.

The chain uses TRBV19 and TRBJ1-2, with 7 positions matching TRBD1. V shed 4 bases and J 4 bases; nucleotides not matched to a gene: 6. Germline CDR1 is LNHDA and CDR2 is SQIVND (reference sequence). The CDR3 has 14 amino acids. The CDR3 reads CASSTLGTAYGYTF. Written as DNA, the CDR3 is TGTGCCAGTAGTACACTAGGGACAGCCTATGGCTACACCTTC.